Following are 2 T cell receptor beta chains from one sample sequenced in a study of blood T cell repertoires in COVID-19. Sequencing was performed with immunoSEQ multiplex PCR; in TCRdb, only in-frame clones are kept and a portion is missing. Of about 220,000 clones listed, 86% were seen once; the top ten hold over 3%. The sequenced material came from PBMCs or T cells enriched from blood (not recorded which). The receptors were gathered from a woman in her 40s with acute COVID-19.

The chain uses TRBV19 and TRBJ2-7; 9 bases align to TRBD1. Trimming at V came to 7 bases and at J to 5 bases, leaving 3 bases not matched to a gene. This CDR3 is built from 12 residues. The germline V gene has CDR1 LNHDA and CDR2 SQIVND (reference sequence). In DNA form, the CDR3 reads TGTGCCAGTATAGGGACAGGGAACGAGCAGTACTTC. This translates into CASIGTGNEQYF.

This chain uses TRBV19 with TRBJ2-1; 10 bases map to TRBD1. The germline gives CDR1 LNHDA, CDR2 SQIVND (reference sequence). The CDR3 has 14 amino acids. V trimming: 3 bases; J trimming: 10 bases; junction bases outside the gene matches: 6. In DNA form, the CDR3 reads TGTGCCAGTAGTATGGCGAGACAGGGGGCGGAGCAGTTCTTC. It specifies CASSMARQGAEQFF.